This entry concerns a single T cell receptor beta chain. TCRdb's table, derived via immunoSEQ multiplex PCR, lists solely in-frame clones and lacks some. The repertoire includes about 100,000 clones, more than 75% of them detected once, and roughly 15% sits in the top ten. This entry comes from a study of blood T cell repertoires in COVID-19. Input material: peripheral blood. This clonotype originated in a man aged 45-60 years with acute or convalescent COVID-19.

The CDR3 nucleotides read TGTGCCACCAGTGCTCGGGATCCTGCGAACACCGGGGAGCTGTTTTTT. This codes for CATSARDPANTGELFF. The gene calls are TRBV24-1 and TRBJ2-2; perhaps TRBD2 as D (5 bases). Trimming shortened V by 5 bases and J by 0 bases, and 12 bases separated the two germline ends. The V gene's germline CDR1 is KGHDR and CDR2 SFDVKD. The CDR3 is 16 residues long.